This paragraph reports one TCR beta chain. What it binds is not known. Profiles of TCR beta VDJ and CDR3 were generated from a genomic DNA template. A single record per CDR3 protein comes from TCRdb applying MiXCR to the reads. The table records around 180,000 distinct CDR3 sequences, 64% of them present only once. This CDR3 comprises 16 residues. CDR1 and CDR2 (germline): SGHVS, FNYEAQ. V gave up 5 bases and J gave up 5 bases; unmatched junction bases: 7. The data stem from a study of CD8+CD57+ T cells in acquired aplastic anemia. Whole-study context: DNA per sorted CD4+ or CD8+ sample ranged about 0.2 to 30 ug, averaging roughly 3.2 ug. General observations from the study: Patients and controls had in common approximately 30 CD8+ CDR3 sequences.

The receptor was derived from a human donor with severe aplastic anemia or a healthy control (not recorded which). The chain joins TRBV7-6 to TRBJ2-3; 13 bases agree with TRBD2. Sequencing was carried out using sorted CD4+, CD8+, or CD8+CD57+ T cells (not recorded which) from PBMCs. CDR3 sequence reads: CASSDRLAGGEDTQYF. In nucleotides, the CDR3 is TGTGCCAGCAGCGACCGACTAGCGGGGGGCGAAGATACGCAGTATTTT.